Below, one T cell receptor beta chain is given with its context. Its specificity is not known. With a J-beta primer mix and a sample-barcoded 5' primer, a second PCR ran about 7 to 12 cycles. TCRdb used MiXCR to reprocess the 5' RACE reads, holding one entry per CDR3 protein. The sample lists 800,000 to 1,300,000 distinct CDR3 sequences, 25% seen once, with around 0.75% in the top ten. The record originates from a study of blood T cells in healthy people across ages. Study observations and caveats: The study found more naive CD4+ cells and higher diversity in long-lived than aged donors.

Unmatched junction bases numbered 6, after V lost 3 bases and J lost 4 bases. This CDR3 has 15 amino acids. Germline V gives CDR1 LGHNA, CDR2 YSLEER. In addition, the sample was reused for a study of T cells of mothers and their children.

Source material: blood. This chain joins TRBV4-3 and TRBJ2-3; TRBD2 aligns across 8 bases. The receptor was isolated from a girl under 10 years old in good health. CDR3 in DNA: TGCGCCAGCAGCCAGGAGCGGGGGAGGGCAGATACGCAGTATTTT. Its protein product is CASSQERGRADTQYF.